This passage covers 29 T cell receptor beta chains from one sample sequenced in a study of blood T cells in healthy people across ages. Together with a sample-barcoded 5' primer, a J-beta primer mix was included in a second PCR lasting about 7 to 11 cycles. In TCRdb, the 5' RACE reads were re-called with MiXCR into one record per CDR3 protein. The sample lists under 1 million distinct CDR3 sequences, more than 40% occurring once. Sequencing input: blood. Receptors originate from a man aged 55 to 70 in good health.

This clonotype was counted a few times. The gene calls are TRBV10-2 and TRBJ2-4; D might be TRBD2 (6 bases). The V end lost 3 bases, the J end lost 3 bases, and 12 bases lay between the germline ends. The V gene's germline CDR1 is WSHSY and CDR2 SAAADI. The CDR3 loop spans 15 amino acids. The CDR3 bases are TGCGCCAGCAGTGATGATTGGGGGGACAAAAACATTCAGTACTTC. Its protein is CASSDDWGDKNIQYF.

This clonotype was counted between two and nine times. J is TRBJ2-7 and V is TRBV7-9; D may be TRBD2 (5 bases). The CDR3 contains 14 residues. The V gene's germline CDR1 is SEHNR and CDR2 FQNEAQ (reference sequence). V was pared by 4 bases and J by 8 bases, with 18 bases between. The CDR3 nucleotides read TGTGCCAGCAGCTCGCCGGACTCGCCCCTGCAGCAGTACTTC. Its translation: CASSSPDSPLQQYF.

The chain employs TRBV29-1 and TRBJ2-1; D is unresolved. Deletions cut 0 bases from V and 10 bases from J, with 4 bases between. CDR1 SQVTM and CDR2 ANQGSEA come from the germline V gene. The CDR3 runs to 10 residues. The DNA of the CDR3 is TGCAGCGTTGAAGATCGCGAGCAGTTCTTC. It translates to CSVEDREQFF.

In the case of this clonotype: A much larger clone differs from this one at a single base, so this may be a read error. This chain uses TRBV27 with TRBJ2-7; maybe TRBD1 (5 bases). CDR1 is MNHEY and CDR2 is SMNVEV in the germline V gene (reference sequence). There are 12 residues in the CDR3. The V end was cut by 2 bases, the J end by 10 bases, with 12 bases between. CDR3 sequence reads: CASSLPQGSQYF. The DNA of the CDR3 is TGTGCCAGCAGTTTACCCCAGGGCTCCCAGTACTTC.

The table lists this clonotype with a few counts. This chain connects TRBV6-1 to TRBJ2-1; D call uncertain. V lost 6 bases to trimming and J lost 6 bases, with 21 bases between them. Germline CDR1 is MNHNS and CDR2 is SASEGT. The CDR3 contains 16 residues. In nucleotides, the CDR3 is TGTGCCAGCAGCCCCCTCCCCGGATCCTTGGGCAATGAGCAGTTCTTC. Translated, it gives CASSPLPGSLGNEQFF.

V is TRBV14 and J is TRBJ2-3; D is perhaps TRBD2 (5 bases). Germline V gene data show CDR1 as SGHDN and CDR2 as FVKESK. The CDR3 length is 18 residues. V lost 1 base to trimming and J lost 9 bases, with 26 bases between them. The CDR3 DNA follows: TGTGCCAGCAGCCAAGCCGAGGGTAGGGCTTCGACGGGGAGCACGCAGTATTTT. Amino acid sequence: CASSQAEGRASTGSTQYF.

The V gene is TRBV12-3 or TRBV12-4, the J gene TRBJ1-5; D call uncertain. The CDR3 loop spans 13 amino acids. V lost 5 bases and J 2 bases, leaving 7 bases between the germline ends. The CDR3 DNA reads TGTGCCAGCAGTAAACCGGGCAATCAGCCCCAGCATTTT. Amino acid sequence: CASSKPGNQPQHF.

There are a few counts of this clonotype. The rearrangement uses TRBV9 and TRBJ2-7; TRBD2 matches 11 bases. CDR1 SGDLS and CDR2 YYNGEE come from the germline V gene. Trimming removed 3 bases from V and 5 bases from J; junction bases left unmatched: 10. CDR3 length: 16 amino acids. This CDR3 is CASSESLAGAPHEQYF. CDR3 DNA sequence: TGTGCCAGCAGCGAATCACTAGCGGGGGCCCCCCACGAGCAGTACTTC.

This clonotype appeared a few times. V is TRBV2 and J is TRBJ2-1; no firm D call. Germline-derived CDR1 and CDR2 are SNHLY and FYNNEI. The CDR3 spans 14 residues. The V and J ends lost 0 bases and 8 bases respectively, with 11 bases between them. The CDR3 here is CASSEAGTWDEQFF. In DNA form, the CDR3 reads TGTGCCAGCAGTGAAGCGGGAACTTGGGATGAGCAGTTCTTC.

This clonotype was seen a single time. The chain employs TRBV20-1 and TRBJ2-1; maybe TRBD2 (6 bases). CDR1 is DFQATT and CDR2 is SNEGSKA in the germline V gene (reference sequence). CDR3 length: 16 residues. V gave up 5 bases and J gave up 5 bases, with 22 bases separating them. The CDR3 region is CSAPRTIGVVNNEQFF. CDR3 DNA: TGCAGTGCTCCCCGGACTATCGGGGTGGTAAACAATGAGCAGTTCTTC.

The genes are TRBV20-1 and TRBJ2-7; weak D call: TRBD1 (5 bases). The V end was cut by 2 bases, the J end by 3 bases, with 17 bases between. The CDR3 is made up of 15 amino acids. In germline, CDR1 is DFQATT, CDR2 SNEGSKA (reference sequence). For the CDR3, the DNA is TGCAGTGCTAGACCTACAGGCAAAGCAGGCTACGAGCAGTACTTC. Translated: CSARPTGKAGYEQYF.

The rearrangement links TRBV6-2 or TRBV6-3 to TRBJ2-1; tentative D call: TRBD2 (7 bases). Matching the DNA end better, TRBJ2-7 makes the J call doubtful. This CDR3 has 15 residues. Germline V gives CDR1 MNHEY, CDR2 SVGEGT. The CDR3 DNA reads TGTGCCAGCACCTCACGGGGGGCCTCCTACAATGAGCAGTACTTC. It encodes CASTSRGASYNEQYF.

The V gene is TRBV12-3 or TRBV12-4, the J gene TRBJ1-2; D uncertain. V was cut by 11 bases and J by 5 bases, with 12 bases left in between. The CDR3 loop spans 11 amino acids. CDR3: CASREAYGYTF. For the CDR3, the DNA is TGTGCCTCTAGGGAGGCTTATGGCTACACCTTC.

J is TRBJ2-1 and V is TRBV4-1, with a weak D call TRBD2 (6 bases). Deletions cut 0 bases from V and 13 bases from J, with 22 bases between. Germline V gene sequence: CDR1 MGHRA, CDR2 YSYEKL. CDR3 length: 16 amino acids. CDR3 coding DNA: TGCGCCAGCAGCCAAGACGGAGGGAAGGCCCAAGAGACCCAGTTCTTC. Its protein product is CASSQDGGKAQETQFF.

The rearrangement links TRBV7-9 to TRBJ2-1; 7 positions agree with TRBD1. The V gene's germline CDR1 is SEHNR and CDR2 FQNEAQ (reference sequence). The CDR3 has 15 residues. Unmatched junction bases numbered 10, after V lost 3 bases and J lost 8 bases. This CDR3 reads CASSLPGQRPDEQFF. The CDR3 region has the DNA TGTGCCAGCAGCTTGCCGGGACAGAGACCCGATGAGCAGTTCTTC.

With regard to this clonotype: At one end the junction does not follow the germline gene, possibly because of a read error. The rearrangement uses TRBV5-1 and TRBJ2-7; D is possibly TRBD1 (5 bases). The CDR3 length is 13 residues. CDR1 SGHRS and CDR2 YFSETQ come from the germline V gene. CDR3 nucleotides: TGCGTCAGCCGATACGACAGCTCCTACGAGCAGTACTTC. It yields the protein CVSRYDSSYEQYF.

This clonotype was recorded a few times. The CDR3 nucleotides are TGTGCCAGCAGCTTTCTAGGTCAGGGGACCTACGAGCAGTACTTC. It specifies CASSFLGQGTYEQYF. V usage is TRBV7-9 and J usage is TRBJ2-7, with D tentatively TRBD1 (6 bases). Germline V gene data show CDR1 as SEHNR and CDR2 as FQNEAQ (reference sequence). The CDR3 has 15 amino acids. V was clipped by 3 bases and J by 2 bases, with 14 bases between them.

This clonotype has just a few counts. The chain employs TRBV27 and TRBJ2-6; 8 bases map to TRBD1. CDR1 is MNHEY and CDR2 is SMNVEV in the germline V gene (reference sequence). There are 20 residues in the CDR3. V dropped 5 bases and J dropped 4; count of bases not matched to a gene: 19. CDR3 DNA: TGTGCCAGCAGTACGCTCAGGGGGCGAGTTTGGTGCGGGGGGGCCAACGTCCTGACTTTC. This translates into CASSTLRGRVWCGGANVLTF.

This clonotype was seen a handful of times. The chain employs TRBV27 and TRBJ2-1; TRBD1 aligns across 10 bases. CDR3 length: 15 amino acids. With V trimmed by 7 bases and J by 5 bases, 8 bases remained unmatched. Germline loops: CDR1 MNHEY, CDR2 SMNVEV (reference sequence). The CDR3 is CASTEGTGAHNEQFF. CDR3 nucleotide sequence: TGTGCCAGCACGGAAGGGACAGGGGCCCACAATGAGCAGTTCTTC.

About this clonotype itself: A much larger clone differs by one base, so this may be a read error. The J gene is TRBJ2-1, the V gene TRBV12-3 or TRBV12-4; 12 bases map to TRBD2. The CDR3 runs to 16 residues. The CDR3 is CASSPGLAGQYSEQFF. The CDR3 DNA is TGTGCCAGCAGCCCGGGACTAGCGGGTCAGTACAGTGAGCAGTTCTTC.

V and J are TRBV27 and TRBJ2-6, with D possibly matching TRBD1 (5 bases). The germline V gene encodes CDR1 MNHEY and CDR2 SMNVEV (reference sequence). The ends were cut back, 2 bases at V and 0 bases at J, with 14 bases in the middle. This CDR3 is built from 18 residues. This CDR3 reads CASSLQPGSYSGANVLTF. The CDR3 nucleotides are TGTGCCAGCAGTTTACAGCCAGGGTCCTACTCTGGGGCCAACGTCCTGACTTTC.

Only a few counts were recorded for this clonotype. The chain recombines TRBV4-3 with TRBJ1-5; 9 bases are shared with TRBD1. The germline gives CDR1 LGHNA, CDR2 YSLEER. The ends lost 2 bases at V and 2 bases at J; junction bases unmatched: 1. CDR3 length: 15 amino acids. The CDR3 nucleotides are TGCGCCAGCAGCCAAACAGGGGGCGGCAATCAGCCCCAGCATTTT. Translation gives CASSQTGGGNQPQHF.

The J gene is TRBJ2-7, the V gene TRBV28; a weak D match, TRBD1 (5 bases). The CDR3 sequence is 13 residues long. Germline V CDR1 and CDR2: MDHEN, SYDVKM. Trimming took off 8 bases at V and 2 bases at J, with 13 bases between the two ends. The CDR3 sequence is CASAPQGTYEQYF. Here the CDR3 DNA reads TGTGCCAGCGCCCCTCAGGGCACCTACGAGCAGTACTTC.

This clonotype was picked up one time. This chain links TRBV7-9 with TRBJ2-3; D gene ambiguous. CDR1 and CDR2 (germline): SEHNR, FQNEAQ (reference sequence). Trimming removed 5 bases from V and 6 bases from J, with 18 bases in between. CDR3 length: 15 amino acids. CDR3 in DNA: TGTGCCAGCAGCCCCCGCCCGGACGGCGCCGATACGCAGTATTTT. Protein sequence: CASSPRPDGADTQYF.

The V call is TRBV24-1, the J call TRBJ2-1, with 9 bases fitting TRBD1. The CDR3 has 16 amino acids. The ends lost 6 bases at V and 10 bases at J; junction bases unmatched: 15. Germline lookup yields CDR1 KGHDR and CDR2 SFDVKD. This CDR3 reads CATSSPGTGREWEQFF. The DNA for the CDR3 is TGTGCCACCAGTTCCCCCGGGACAGGGAGGGAATGGGAGCAGTTCTTC.

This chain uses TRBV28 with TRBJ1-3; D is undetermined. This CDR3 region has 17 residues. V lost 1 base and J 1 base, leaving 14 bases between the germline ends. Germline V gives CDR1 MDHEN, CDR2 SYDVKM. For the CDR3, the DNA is TGTGCCAGCAGTTTATCCTCTGGATTAGGTTCTGGAAACACCATATATTTT. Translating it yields CASSLSSGLGSGNTIYF.

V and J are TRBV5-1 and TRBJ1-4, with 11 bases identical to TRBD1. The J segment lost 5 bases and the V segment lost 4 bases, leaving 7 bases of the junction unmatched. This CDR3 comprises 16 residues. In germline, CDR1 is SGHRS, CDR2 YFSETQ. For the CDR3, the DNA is TGCGCCAGCAGCGTCGGACAGGGGGCACGGAATGAAAAACTGTTTTTT. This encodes CASSVGQGARNEKLFF.

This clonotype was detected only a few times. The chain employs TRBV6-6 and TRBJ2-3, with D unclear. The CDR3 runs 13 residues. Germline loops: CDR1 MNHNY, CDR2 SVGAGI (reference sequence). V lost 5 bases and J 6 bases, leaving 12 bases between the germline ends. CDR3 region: CASSAGSVDTQYF. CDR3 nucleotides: TGTGCCAGCAGTGCTGGGTCGGTCGATACGCAGTATTTT.

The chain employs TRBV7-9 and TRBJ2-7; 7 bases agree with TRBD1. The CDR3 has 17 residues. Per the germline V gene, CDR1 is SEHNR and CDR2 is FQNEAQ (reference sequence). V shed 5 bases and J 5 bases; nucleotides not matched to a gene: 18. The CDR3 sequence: CASSLTGPLLKSDEQYF. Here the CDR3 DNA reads TGTGCCAGCAGCCTGACAGGGCCCCTCCTTAAGTCCGACGAGCAGTACTTC.